Below, 22 T cell receptor beta chains from the same sample are listed, as sequenced in a study of T cells in Graves' hyperthyroidism and ophthalmopathy. Amplified TCR beta CDR3 regions came from RNA transcripts. HTBI primers drove first-round RT-PCR of the TCR CDR3. Using its own MiXCR run on the multiplex PCR reads, TCRdb lists one record per CDR3 protein. In the table there are approximately 870,000 distinct CDR3 sequences, 38% of which are singletons. Source material: blood. Every receptor here comes from a man aged 18-30 years with Graves' hyperthyroidism.

The chain couples TRBV12-3 or TRBV12-4 to TRBJ1-1, with 7 bases fitting TRBD1. The CDR3 loop spans 15 amino acids. Trimming at V came to 0 bases and at J to 5 bases, leaving 6 bases not matched to a gene. The CDR3 spells CASSLALAGGTEAFF. CDR3 sequence (DNA): TGTGCCAGCAGTTTAGCGCTCGCAGGGGGGACTGAAGCTTTCTTT.

This clonotype was seen a few times. The rearrangement uses TRBV18 and TRBJ1-1; no firm D call. V lost 2 bases, J lost 3 bases, and 10 bases lay in between. Germline loops: CDR1 KGHSH, CDR2 LQKENI. The CDR3 is 14 residues long. Here the CDR3 DNA reads TGTGCCAGCTCACCAGGGTTCTGGGACACTGAAGCTTTCTTT. Protein sequence: CASSPGFWDTEAFF.

This clonotype has at least ten counts. The chain employs TRBV15 and TRBJ1-5; D is perhaps TRBD1 (5 bases). Germline assignment: CDR1 LNHNV and CDR2 YYDKDF (reference sequence). V was cut by 6 bases and J by 0 bases, with 15 bases left in between. CDR3 length: 16 amino acids. CDR3: CATSLNSGVSNQPQHF. CDR3 DNA sequence: TGTGCCACCAGTCTCAATTCGGGGGTTAGCAATCAGCCCCAGCATTTT.

V usage is TRBV6-5 and J usage is TRBJ1-2, with 7 bases aligning to TRBD1. V was clipped by 5 bases and J by 4 bases; unmatched bases: 10. CDR1 is MNHEY, CDR2 SVGAGI, per germline. CDR3 length: 15 residues. CDR3 amino acids: CASSAREGAVYGYTF. The CDR3 DNA follows: TGTGCCAGCAGTGCCCGGGAGGGGGCTGTCTATGGCTACACCTTC.

Details on this clonotype: A much larger clonotype is one base distant, so this may be a read error. The gene calls are TRBV7-9 and TRBJ2-5, with 7 bases fitting TRBD2. The CDR3 loop spans 15 amino acids. From germline, CDR1 is SEHNR and CDR2 FQNEAQ (reference sequence). Trimming cost V 1 base and J 6 bases; bases outside gene matches: 8. The CDR3 is CASSLGASGVKTQYF. The CDR3 DNA sequence: TGTGCCAGCAGCTTAGGGGCGAGCGGGGTAAAGACCCAGTACTTC. Full variable domain (missing parts from reference TRBV7-9 and TRBJ2-5): DTGVSQNPRHKITKRGQNVTFRCDPISEHNRLYWYRQTLGQGPEFLTYFQNEAQLEKSRLLSDRFSAERPKGSFSTLEIQRTEQGDSAMYLCASSLGASGVKTQYFGPGTRLLVL.

V gene TRBV29-1 combines with J gene TRBJ2-5, with D hard to call. Looked up from germline, CDR1 is SQVTM and CDR2 is ANQGSEA. The V gene lost 8 bases and the J gene lost 0 bases, with 13 bases spanning the gap. This CDR3 contains 13 residues. The CDR3 loop reads CSSRMGNQETQYF. The CDR3 DNA reads TGCAGCAGCCGGATGGGGAACCAAGAGACCCAGTACTTC.

This clonotype was counted at least ten times. V is TRBV12-3 or TRBV12-4 and J is TRBJ1-6, with D perhaps matching TRBD1 (5 bases). The CDR3 sequence is 14 residues long. Trimming removed 6 bases from V and 10 bases from J, with 16 bases in between. This CDR3 is CASSSRDSGSPLHF. The CDR3 DNA reads TGTGCCAGCAGCTCCCGGGACTCAGGATCACCCCTCCACTTT.

This clonotype was detected ten times or more. This chain joins TRBV29-1 and TRBJ1-1, with D possibly matching TRBD1 (6 bases). The germline CDR1 and CDR2 sequences are SQVTM and ANQGSEA. The V end lost 7 bases, the J end lost 1 base, and 16 bases lay between the germline ends. This CDR3 region has 14 residues. The CDR3 reads CSGKQGGTNTEAFF. The CDR3 coding sequence is TGCAGCGGCAAACAGGGAGGAACGAACACTGAAGCTTTCTTT.

The chain couples TRBV10-2 to TRBJ2-7; TRBD2 matches at 13 bases. The V gene end was trimmed by 6 bases and the J gene end by 6 bases; junction bases not matched to a gene: 8. Germline-derived CDR1 and CDR2 are WSHSY and SAAADI. CDR3 length: 15 residues. CDR3 sequence: CASSPGLAGWCEQYF. In DNA, the CDR3 is TGCGCCAGCAGCCCGGGACTAGCGGGATGGTGCGAGCAGTACTTC.

The chain recombines TRBV15 with TRBJ1-2; 7 bases match TRBD1. Germline V gene lookup returns CDR1 LNHNV and CDR2 YYDKDF (reference sequence). The CDR3 totals 13 residues. The junction had 6 bases not matched to a gene; V was cut back by 1 base and J by 10 bases. The CDR3 is CATSRAPGQPYTF. The CDR3 nucleotides read TGTGCCACCAGCAGAGCCCCGGGACAGCCCTACACCTTC.

The chain is built from TRBV10-3 and TRBJ2-7; D gene unclear. The germline V gene encodes CDR1 ENHRY and CDR2 SYGVKD. Trimming stripped 10 bases from V and 6 bases from J, with 16 bases between. This CDR3 comprises 12 residues. This CDR3 reads CATQPGLGEQYF. The DNA for the CDR3 is TGTGCCACACAACCCGGGCTTGGCGAGCAGTACTTC.

This chain connects TRBV4-1 to TRBJ1-1; tentative D call: TRBD1 (5 bases). The CDR3 is made up of 15 amino acids. The V and J ends lost 1 base and 5 bases respectively, with 14 bases between them. CDR1 and CDR2 (germline): MGHRA, YSYEKL. The CDR3 loop reads CASSQVLGGGTEAFF. In DNA form, the CDR3 reads TGCGCCAGCAGCCAAGTTTTGGGGGGAGGGACTGAAGCTTTCTTT.

This clonotype occurred many times. V and J are TRBV10-3 and TRBJ2-2; 8 bases agree with TRBD2. V lost 11 bases, J lost 3 bases, and 8 bases stayed unmatched. The germline gives CDR1 ENHRY, CDR2 SYGVKD. The CDR3 totals 14 residues. CDR3 sequence reads: CASGGTRDTGELFF. The CDR3 coding sequence is TGTGCCTCGGGGGGGACTAGAGACACCGGGGAGCTGTTTTTT.

A few counts support this clonotype. The rearrangement joins TRBV19 to TRBJ1-1; D is unresolved. The CDR3 sequence is 14 residues long. Trimming took off 5 bases at V and 2 bases at J, with 12 bases between the two ends. Germline CDR1 LNHDA, CDR2 SQIVND (reference sequence). As DNA, the CDR3 is TGTGCCAGTAGTTCGGACCCAAGAAACACTGAAGCTTTCTTT. This translates into CASSSDPRNTEAFF.

This clonotype was detected ten times or more. This chain uses TRBV2 with TRBJ1-5; 9 nucleotides match TRBD1. This CDR3 contains 14 residues. Germline CDR1 SNHLY, CDR2 FYNNEI. J lost 6 bases, V lost 4 bases, and 4 bases had no gene match. CDR3 in amino acids: CASSATGGSQPQHF. The CDR3 bases are TGTGCCAGCAGTGCCACAGGGGGCTCTCAGCCCCAGCATTTT.

A word on this clonotype: A clone one base away is much larger, so this may be a read error. As the CDR3 is not closed by the conserved phenylalanine or tryptophan, this likely results from a read error. The chain carries TRBV20-1 and TRBJ1-2; D possibly corresponds to TRBD1 (6 bases). Germline CDR1 and CDR2: DFQATT and SNEGSKA (reference sequence). The CDR3 consists of 11 residues. V lost 6 bases and J 6 bases, leaving 11 bases between the germline ends. Here the CDR3 reads CSARGVNGYTL. In DNA form, the CDR3 reads TGCAGTGCAAGGGGGGTGAATGGCTACACCCTC.

This clonotype was seen a few times. The rearrangement uses TRBV28 and TRBJ1-2; 7 bases are a match to TRBD1. V trimming: 5 bases; J trimming: 4 bases; junction bases outside the gene matches: 7. The CDR3 contains 14 residues. Looked up from germline, CDR1 is MDHEN and CDR2 is SYDVKM. This chain's CDR3 is CASSRDRAGYGYTF. CDR3 coding DNA: TGTGCCAGCAGTCGAGACAGGGCTGGCTATGGCTACACCTTC.

This rearrangement joins TRBV10-3 to TRBJ2-5; 7 nucleotides line up with TRBD1. Trimming at V came to 6 bases and at J to 2 bases, leaving 6 bases not matched to a gene. This CDR3 is 14 amino acids long. Per the germline V gene, CDR1 is ENHRY and CDR2 is SYGVKD. In DNA form, the CDR3 reads TGTGCCATCAGCGACTTGGGACAGCAAGAGACCCAGTACTTC. It specifies CAISDLGQQETQYF.

A word on this clonotype: One base away lies a much larger clone, so this may be a sequencing read error. This chain links TRBV10-3 with TRBJ2-2; D is undetermined. CDR3 length equals 14 residues. The germline V gene encodes CDR1 ENHRY and CDR2 SYGVKD. The V end lost 3 bases, the J end lost 7 bases, and 12 bases lay between the germline ends. CDR3 DNA sequence: TGTGCCATCAGTGACCGACGAGGCATCGGGGAGCTGTTTTTT. Translating gives CAISDRRGIGELFF.

Many counts were recorded for this clonotype. The V gene is TRBV24-1, the J gene TRBJ2-5; D is unresolved. From germline, CDR1 is KGHDR and CDR2 SFDVKD. Between the trimmed V and J ends, which lost 3 bases and 5 bases, there was a span of 12 bases. The CDR3 covers 14 residues. In DNA, the CDR3 is TGTGCCACCAGTGATCCGCTCTTATGGGAGACCCAGTACTTC. It codes for CATSDPLLWETQYF.

This clonotype has only a few counts. The J gene is TRBJ2-7, the V gene TRBV5-1, with no clear D. V was pared by 1 base and J by 5 bases, with 13 bases between. This CDR3 is 14 amino acids long. Germline CDR1 is SGHRS and CDR2 is YFSETQ. The CDR3 coding sequence is TGCGCCAGCAGCTTGAATGAAGGGCTCAACGAGCAGTACTTC. This sequence encodes CASSLNEGLNEQYF.

The sample holds a few counts of this clonotype. The chain carries TRBV7-9 and TRBJ1-4; D might be TRBD1 (6 bases). The CDR3 consists of 15 residues. Germline V gene sequence: CDR1 SEHNR, CDR2 FQNEAQ (reference sequence). V was pared by 3 bases and J by 2 bases, with 10 bases between. This CDR3 is CASSFLQGTNEKLFF. CDR3 coding DNA: TGTGCCAGCAGCTTTCTCCAGGGGACTAATGAAAAACTGTTTTTT.